These 16 T cell receptor beta chains were sequenced from one sample in a study of CXCR3-negative and CXCR3-positive naive CD8 T cells. Findings and caveats of the study: Compared with CXCR3-negative naive cells, CXCR3-positive naive cells showed more hydrophobic TRB CDR3s.

The antigens for these receptors are not known. The authors prepared UMI-labeled TRB cDNA libraries by 5' RACE. TCRdb re-analyzed the 5' RACE reads; it lists each CDR3 protein once, without DNA. This repertoire includes tens of thousands of distinct CDR3 sequences. Material: naive CXCR3+ CD8+ T cells from blood. Subset specified: CD45RO-CCR7+CD27+CD95- naive CD8+ T cells expressing CXCR3 (TNR3+). Source of these receptors: a human donor in good health. Some clones in this sample may be carry-over from other donors' samples.

J is TRBJ1-1 and V is TRBV6-5; as DNA is missing, the TRBD1 call by TCRdb cannot be tested. The CDR3 consists of 15 residues. Per germline, CDR1 MNHEY and CDR2 SVGAGI. This CDR3 reads CASSRTLDPGWEAFF.

The V call is TRBV28, the J call TRBJ2-4; the TCRdb call, TRBD1, lacks DNA for checking. The CDR3 contains 16 residues. The V gene's germline CDR1 is MDHEN and CDR2 SYDVKM. Here the CDR3 reads CASSLTATLAKNIQYF. Full variable domain (outside the CDR3, taken from reference TRBV28 and TRBJ2-4): DVKVTQSSRYLVKRTGEKVFLECVQDMDHENMFWYRQDPGLGLRLIYFSYDVKMKEKGDIPEGYSVSREKKERFSLILESASTNQTSMYLCASSLTATLAKNIQYFGAGTRLSVL.

The chain uses TRBV27 and TRBJ1-1. The germline V gene encodes CDR1 MNHEY and CDR2 SMNVEV (reference sequence). The CDR3 consists of 17 residues. This CDR3 is CASSLGPSVSISAEAFF.

The chain joins TRBV14 to TRBJ2-2. The CDR3 contains 12 residues. Germline assignment: CDR1 SGHDN and CDR2 FVKESK. This CDR3 reads CASSLMTGELFF.

CDR3 protein: CSVEMGGWRTEAFF. The gene calls are TRBV29-1 and TRBJ1-1; checking the TCRdb D call of TRBD1 is not possible without DNA. CDR1 SQVTM and CDR2 ANQGSEA come from the germline V gene. The CDR3 is 14 amino acids.

The rearrangement links TRBV5-1 to TRBJ2-5. Germline V gene lookup returns CDR1 SGHRS and CDR2 YFSETQ. The CDR3 extends over 14 amino acids. This chain's CDR3 is CASSLANWEETQYF.

The V gene is TRBV6-6, the J gene TRBJ2-1. Germline assignment: CDR1 MNHNY and CDR2 SVGAGI (reference sequence). The CDR3 is 15 residues long. The CDR3 region is CASSYSTSIGDEQFF.

The chain combines TRBV6-2 or TRBV6-3 with TRBJ2-2; as DNA is missing, the TRBD2 call by TCRdb cannot be tested. The length of the CDR3 is 14 residues. In germline, CDR1 is MNHEY, CDR2 SVGEGT. CDR3 residues: CASRRRGETGELFF.

The V gene is TRBV21-1, the J gene TRBJ1-5; TCRdb picks TRBD1, but there is no DNA to check that call. TRBV21-1 is an annotated pseudogene. The CDR3 contains 16 residues. This chain's CDR3 is CASSEKEHRGNQPQHF.

The chain combines TRBV27 with TRBJ2-3. This CDR3 has 13 residues. Germline values: CDR1 MNHEY, CDR2 SMNVEV (reference sequence). CDR3 loop: CASSKGRTDTQYF.

The chain joins TRBV24-1 to TRBJ2-1; TCRdb outputs TRBD2, but without DNA this stays unchecked. Germline V CDR1 and CDR2: KGHDR, SFDVKD. The CDR3 is 17 residues long. The CDR3 reads CATSVGLLAGGEDEQFF.

The chain is built from TRBV7-6 and TRBJ2-2. The germline CDR1 and CDR2 sequences are SGHVS and FNYEAQ. The CDR3 sequence is 14 residues long. The CDR3 is CASSFPTTAGELFF.

J is TRBJ2-2 and V is TRBV12-3 or TRBV12-4; TCRdb proposes TRBD1, but this gene call is untestable without DNA. The CDR3 runs 16 residues. The CDR3 spells CASSSLAYPSSEELFF.

The chain carries TRBV24-1 and TRBJ2-1; TCRdb returns TRBD1, unconfirmable since there is no DNA. There are 16 residues in the CDR3. Germline CDR1 is KGHDR and CDR2 is SFDVKD. CDR3 residues: CATSDLSTDRTHEQFF.

The chain's CDR3 is CASSPGQGNHEQYF. The chain couples TRBV27 to TRBJ2-7; the TCRdb D gene call, TRBD1, has no DNA to confirm it. This CDR3 has 14 residues. The germline V gene has CDR1 MNHEY and CDR2 SMNVEV (reference sequence).

The chain recombines TRBV29-1 with TRBJ2-1; checking the TCRdb D call of TRBD1 is not possible without DNA. Germline loops: CDR1 SQVTM, CDR2 ANQGSEA. The CDR3 spans 17 residues. CDR3 protein: CSAATPHRGWSYNEQFF.